This T cell receptor (beta chain) was identified during a study of blood T cell repertoires in COVID-19 (TCRdb year 2020). At the level of the whole study: Samples from collaborators originated in the United States, Italy and Spain and spanned both the acute and convalescent phases of COVID-19. The material from the prospective study consisted of cDNA or gDNA derived from T cells, B-cell-depleted T cells, or PBMCs. Deeply sampled blood TCRbeta repertoires from subjects exposed to, actively infected with, or recovered from COVID-19 were included in the dataset. The repertoires were released in a freely available public database intended as a resource for research on the immune response to SARS-CoV-2. The samples were drawn from two sources: the first 160 participants of the ongoing ImmuneRACE study, and about 1,300 subjects contributed by 6 global collaborators. The sample metadata nearly always contained a de-identified subject ID, COVID-19 status, age in years and sex. Where HLA class I and class II types were available, the types were taken from metadata supplied by the sample provider, not from assay-based typing. What the study reported, not specific to this receptor: How much clinical and demographic metadata was included differed by source and by participant, and the metadata was provided uncurated.

At one collaborating source in Seattle, patients were enrolled during active infection and were followed longitudinally through the course of disease. Each collaborating institution followed its own protocols to collect whole blood in K2EDTA tubes. For TCRbeta analysis, collaborators shipped samples in one of three forms: frozen whole blood, isolated PBMCs, or DNA extracted from either of those sample types. On this clone itself: The antigen it recognizes is unknown. It has no much larger one-base neighbor in the sample; base qualities were not kept.

The immunoSEQ Assay, a bias-controlled multiplex PCR, was used to amplify TCRbeta CDR3 regions from genomic DNA. In the authors' own workflow: The number of nucleated cells in each sample was estimated from the amplification of reference gene primers within the assay. To quantify the absolute abundance of each unique TCRbeta CDR3 rearrangement, sequence reads were collapsed and filtered. For each sample, productive Simpson clonality was calculated by taking the square root of Simpson's diversity index across productive rearrangements. As stored in TCRdb, this immuneACCESS dataset retains in-frame rearrangements with V and J assigned. A fraction of the clones does not appear; measured against another copy, unresolved V genes explain less than half of the discrepancy, and the remainder lacks a known reason. Clone size and V and J calls were adopted from that table, with D and trimming inferred from the DNA. Counted in this sample were 250,000 to 350,000 clones; roughly 90% of them appeared once. The ten largest clones capture roughly 12% of the sample.

The CDR3 holds 18 amino acids from the cysteine to the phenylalanine. CDR3 DNA only is kept here, 54 bases in frame from base 1. V and J are truncated by 0 bases and 0 bases respectively, leaving an intervening sequence of 17 bases. The germline V gene (reference sequence) supplies CDR1 MNHEY and CDR2 SMNVEV. The TCR sequence derives from a woman in her twenties or thirties with COVID-19, enrolled during active disease. The sequence links TRBV27 to TRBJ1-2, with a weak D call of TRBD1 (6 bases match). Input material: peripheral blood. CDR3 region: CASSLSSLARGSNYGYTF. The bases read TGTGCCAGCAGTTTATCAAGCTTGGCCAGGGGTTCTAACTATGGCTACACCTTC.